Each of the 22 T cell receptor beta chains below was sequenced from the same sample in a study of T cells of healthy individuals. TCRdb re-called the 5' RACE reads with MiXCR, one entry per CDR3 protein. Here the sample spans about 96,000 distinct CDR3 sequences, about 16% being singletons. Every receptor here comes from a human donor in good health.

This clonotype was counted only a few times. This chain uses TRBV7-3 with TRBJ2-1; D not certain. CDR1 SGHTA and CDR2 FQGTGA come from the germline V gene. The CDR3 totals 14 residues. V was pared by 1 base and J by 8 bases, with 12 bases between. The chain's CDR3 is CASSLRLNFDEQFF. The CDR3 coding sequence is TGTGCCAGCAGCTTAAGACTGAATTTCGATGAGCAGTTCTTC.

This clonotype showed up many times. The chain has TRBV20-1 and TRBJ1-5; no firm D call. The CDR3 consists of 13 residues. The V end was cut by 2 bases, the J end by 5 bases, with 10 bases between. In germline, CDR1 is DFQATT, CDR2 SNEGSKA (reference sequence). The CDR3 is CSARLQKHQPQHF. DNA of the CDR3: TGCAGTGCTAGATTGCAGAAACATCAGCCCCAGCATTTT.

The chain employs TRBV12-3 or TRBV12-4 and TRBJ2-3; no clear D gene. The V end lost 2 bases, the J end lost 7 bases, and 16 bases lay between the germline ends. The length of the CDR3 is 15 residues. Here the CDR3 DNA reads TGTGCCAGCAGTTTAAACCCCAACGGGCTTTATACGCAGTATTTT. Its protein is CASSLNPNGLYTQYF.

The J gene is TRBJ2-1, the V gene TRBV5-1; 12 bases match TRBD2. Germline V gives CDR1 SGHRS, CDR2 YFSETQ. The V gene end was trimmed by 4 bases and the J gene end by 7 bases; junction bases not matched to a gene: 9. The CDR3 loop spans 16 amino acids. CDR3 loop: CASSTGLAGAPNEQFF. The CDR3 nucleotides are TGCGCCAGCAGCACGGGACTAGCGGGCGCCCCAAATGAGCAGTTCTTC.

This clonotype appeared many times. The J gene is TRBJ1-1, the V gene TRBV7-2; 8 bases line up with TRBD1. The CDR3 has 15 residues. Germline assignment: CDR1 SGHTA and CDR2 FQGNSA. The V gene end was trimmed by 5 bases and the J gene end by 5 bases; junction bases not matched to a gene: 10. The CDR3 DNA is TGTGCCAGCAGCATAATACCAGGGGGCAGGACTGAAGCTTTCTTT. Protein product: CASSIIPGGRTEAFF.

The CDR3 DNA follows: TGTGCCAGCAGTTTAGGTGGCCGTGAAAACACCATATATTTT. Encoded protein: CASSLGGRENTIYF. The chain uses TRBV28 and TRBJ1-3; no clear D. V dropped 2 bases and J dropped 6 bases, with 11 bases sitting between them. Germline CDR1 MDHEN, CDR2 SYDVKM. This CDR3 is built from 14 residues.

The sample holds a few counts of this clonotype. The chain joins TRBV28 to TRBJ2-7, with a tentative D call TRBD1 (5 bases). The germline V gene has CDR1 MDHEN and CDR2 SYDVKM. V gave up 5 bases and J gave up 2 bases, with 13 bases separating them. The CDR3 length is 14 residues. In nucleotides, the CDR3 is TGTGCCAGCAGTCTAACAGGTTTTACCTACGAGCAGTACTTC. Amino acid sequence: CASSLTGFTYEQYF.

CDR3 DNA: TGTGCCAGCAGTGATCCCTCCAGGACCCAGTACTTC. Translated, it gives CASSDPSRTQYF. V usage is TRBV27 and J usage is TRBJ2-5; D is unresolved. Looked up from germline, CDR1 is MNHEY and CDR2 is SMNVEV (reference sequence). With 5 bases removed from V and 7 bases from J, the gap between germline ends came to 11 bases. CDR3 length equals 12 residues.

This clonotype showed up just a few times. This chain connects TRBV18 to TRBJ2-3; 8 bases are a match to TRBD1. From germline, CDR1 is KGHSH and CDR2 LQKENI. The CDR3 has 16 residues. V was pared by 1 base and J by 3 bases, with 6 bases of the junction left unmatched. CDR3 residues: CASSPLGTGKTDTQYF. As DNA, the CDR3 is TGTGCCAGCTCACCACTAGGGACAGGTAAAACAGATACGCAGTATTTT.

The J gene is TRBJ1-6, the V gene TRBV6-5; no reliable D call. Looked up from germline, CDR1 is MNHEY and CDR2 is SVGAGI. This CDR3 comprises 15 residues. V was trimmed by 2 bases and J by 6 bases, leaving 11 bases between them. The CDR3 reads CASSYGRLINSPLHF. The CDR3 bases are TGTGCCAGCAGTTACGGGCGGCTGATTAATTCACCCCTCCACTTT.

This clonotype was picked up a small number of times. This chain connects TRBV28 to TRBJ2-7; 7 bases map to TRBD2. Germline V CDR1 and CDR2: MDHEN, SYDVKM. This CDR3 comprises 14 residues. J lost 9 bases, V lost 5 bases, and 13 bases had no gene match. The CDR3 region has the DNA TGTGCCAGCAGTCTTGTTGAGGGAGGGCCGGTGCAGTACTTC. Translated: CASSLVEGGPVQYF.

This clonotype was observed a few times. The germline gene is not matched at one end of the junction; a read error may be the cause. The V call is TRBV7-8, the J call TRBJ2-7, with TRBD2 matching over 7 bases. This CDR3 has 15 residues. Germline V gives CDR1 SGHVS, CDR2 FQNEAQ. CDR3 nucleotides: TGTGCCAGCAGCTTAGCGTGGCTTGGGGTAGCGGGTTTGGACTTC. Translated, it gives CASSLAWLGVAGLDF. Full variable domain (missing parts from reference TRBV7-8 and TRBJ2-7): GAGVSQSPRYKVAKRGQDVALRCDPISGHVSLFWYQQALGQGPEFLTYFQNEAQLDKSGLPSDRFFAERPEGSVSTLKIQRTQQEDSAVYLCASSLAWLGVAGLDFGPGTRLTVT.

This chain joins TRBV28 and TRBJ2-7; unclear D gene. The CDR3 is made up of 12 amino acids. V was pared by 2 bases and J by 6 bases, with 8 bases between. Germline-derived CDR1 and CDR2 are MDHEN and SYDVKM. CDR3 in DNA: TGTGCCAGCAGTTTACCCATTGGCGAGCAGTACTTC. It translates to CASSLPIGEQYF. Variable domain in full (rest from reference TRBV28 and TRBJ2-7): DVKVTQSSRYLVKRTGEKVFLECVQDMDHENMFWYRQDPGLGLRLIYFSYDVKMKEKGDIPEGYSVSREKKERFSLILESASTNQTSMYLCASSLPIGEQYFGPGTRLTVT.

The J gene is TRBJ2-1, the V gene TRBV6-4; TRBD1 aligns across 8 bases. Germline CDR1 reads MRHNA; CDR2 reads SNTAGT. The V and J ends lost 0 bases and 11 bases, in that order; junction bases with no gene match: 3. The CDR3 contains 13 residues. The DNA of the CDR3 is TGTGCCAGCAGTGACTCTGGGACAGGCAAGCAGTTCTTC. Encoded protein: CASSDSGTGKQFF.

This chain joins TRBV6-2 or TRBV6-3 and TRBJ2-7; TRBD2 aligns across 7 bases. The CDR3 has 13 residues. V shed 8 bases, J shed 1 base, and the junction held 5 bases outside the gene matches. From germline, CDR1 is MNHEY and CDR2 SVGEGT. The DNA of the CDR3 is TGTGCCAGCGGGAGGGCGGAATCCTACGAGCAGTACTTC. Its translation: CASGRAESYEQYF.

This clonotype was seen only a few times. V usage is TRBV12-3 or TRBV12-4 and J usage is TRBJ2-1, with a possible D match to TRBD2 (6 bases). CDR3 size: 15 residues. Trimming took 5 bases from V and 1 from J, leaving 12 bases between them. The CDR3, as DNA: TGTGCCAGCAGTACCTTTGGGGGGTCCTACAATGAGCAGTTCTTC. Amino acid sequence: CASSTFGGSYNEQFF.

CDR3 coding DNA: TGCGCCAGCAGCTGGTCTGGGGTAACGCCGAGCTCCTACAATGAGCAGTTCTTC. It encodes CASSWSGVTPSSYNEQFF. The chain links TRBV5-1 to TRBJ2-1; D is undetermined. In germline, CDR1 is SGHRS, CDR2 YFSETQ. The CDR3 is 18 amino acids. The germline V and J ends were trimmed by 3 bases and 0 bases, with 19 bases remaining between them.

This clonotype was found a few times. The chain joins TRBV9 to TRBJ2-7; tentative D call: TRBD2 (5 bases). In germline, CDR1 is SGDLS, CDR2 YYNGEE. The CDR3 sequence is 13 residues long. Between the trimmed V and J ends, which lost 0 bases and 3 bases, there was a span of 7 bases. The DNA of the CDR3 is TGTGCCAGCAGCGTAGGGACTTACTACGAGCAGTACTTC. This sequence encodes CASSVGTYYEQYF.

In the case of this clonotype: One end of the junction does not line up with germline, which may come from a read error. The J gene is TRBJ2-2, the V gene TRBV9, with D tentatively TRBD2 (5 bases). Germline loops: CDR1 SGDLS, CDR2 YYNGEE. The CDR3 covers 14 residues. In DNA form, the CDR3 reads TGTGCCAGCAGCAGGACGGTGAACACCGGGGAGCTGGTTTTT. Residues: CASSRTVNTGELVF.

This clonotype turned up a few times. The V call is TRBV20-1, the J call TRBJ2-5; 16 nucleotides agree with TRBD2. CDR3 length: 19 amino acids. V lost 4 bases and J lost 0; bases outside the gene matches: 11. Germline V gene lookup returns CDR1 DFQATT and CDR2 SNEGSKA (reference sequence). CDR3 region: CSATSFGTSGGAYQETQYF. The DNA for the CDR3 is TGCAGTGCTACGTCCTTCGGGACTAGCGGGGGGGCGTACCAAGAGACCCAGTACTTC.

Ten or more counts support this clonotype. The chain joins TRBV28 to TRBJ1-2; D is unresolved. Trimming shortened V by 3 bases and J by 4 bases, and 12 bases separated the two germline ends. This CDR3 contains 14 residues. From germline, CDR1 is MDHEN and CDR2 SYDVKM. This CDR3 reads CASSFTARLYGYTF. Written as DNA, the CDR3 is TGTGCCAGCAGTTTCACGGCCAGACTCTATGGCTACACCTTC.

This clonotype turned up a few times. CDR3 nucleotide sequence: TGCAGTGCTAGTCGAGGAGGCGGCCTTGGTACTGAAGCTTTCTTT. The encoded protein is CSASRGGGLGTEAFF. The chain couples TRBV20-1 to TRBJ1-1; D ambiguous. The CDR3 spans 15 residues. V lost 3 bases, J lost 5 bases, and 19 bases lay in between. CDR1 and CDR2 (germline): DFQATT, SNEGSKA (reference sequence).